This passage covers 3 T cell receptor beta chains from one sample sequenced in a study of cytomegalovirus exposure and HLA in healthy donors. The primer mix had 60 Vbeta and 13 Jbeta primers. Clones were read by immunoSEQ multiplex PCR, and TCRdb kept only the in-frame ones, dropping some. The sample shows approximately 150,000 clones, about two thirds of them seen only once. The sequenced material came from PBMCs. The receptors come from a woman aged 25-40 years in good health and CMV-seronegative.

The J gene is TRBJ1-1, the V gene TRBV5-4; D uncertain. CDR1 is SGHNT, CDR2 YYREEE, per germline (reference sequence). This CDR3 spans 13 amino acids. Deletions cut 2 bases from V and 1 base from J, with 6 bases between. CDR3 loop: CASSFAENTEAFF. The CDR3 DNA reads TGTGCCAGCAGCTTTGCGGAGAACACTGAAGCTTTCTTT.

The CDR3 reads CASSEGEWKGDDYQPQHF. In nucleotides, the CDR3 is TGTGCCAGCAGTGAAGGAGAATGGAAGGGGGATGACTATCAGCCCCAGCATTTT. The V call is TRBV6-1, the J call TRBJ1-5; tentatively, D is TRBD1 (6 bases). The germline V gene encodes CDR1 MNHNS and CDR2 SASEGT. Trimming took off 1 base at V and 5 bases at J, with 21 bases between the two ends. The CDR3 totals 18 residues.

The V call is TRBV28, the J call TRBJ2-7, with TRBD1 matching over 8 bases. Trimming removed 6 bases from V and 4 bases from J; junction bases left unmatched: 8. The CDR3 is 14 amino acids. The germline gives CDR1 MDHEN, CDR2 SYDVKM. Here the CDR3 reads CASSLQGVLYEQYF. In DNA form, the CDR3 reads TGTGCCAGCAGCTTACAGGGGGTATTGTACGAGCAGTACTTC.